This TCR beta chain derives from a study of long-term antiretroviral therapy in people with HIV. Study observations and caveats: Relative to transplant donor controls, diversity remained lower despite increasing after ART. Records did not include ART adherence, viral resistance or therapy changes.

The assay, immunoSEQ v3.0, was run at survey level. Some clones are missing from TCRdb's copy, which holds only in-frame ones; the method was immunoSEQ multiplex PCR. The sample has roughly 25,000 clones; 85% are singletons. To note about this clone: The antigen is not known.

Germline assignment: CDR1 LNHNV and CDR2 YYDKDF (reference sequence). The trim removed 0 bases at V and 8 bases at J, leaving 6 bases unmatched. The CDR3 consists of 16 residues. The sample was unsorted PBMCs, taken 2.3 years after starting antiretroviral therapy. The sequence was obtained from a man aged 35 to 55 with HIV. The V call is TRBV15, the J call TRBJ1-6; 8 bases line up with TRBD1. The CDR3 sequence is CATSRDPTGDHSPLHF. CDR3 bases: TGTGCCACCAGCAGAGACCCGACAGGGGATCATTCACCCCTCCACTTT.